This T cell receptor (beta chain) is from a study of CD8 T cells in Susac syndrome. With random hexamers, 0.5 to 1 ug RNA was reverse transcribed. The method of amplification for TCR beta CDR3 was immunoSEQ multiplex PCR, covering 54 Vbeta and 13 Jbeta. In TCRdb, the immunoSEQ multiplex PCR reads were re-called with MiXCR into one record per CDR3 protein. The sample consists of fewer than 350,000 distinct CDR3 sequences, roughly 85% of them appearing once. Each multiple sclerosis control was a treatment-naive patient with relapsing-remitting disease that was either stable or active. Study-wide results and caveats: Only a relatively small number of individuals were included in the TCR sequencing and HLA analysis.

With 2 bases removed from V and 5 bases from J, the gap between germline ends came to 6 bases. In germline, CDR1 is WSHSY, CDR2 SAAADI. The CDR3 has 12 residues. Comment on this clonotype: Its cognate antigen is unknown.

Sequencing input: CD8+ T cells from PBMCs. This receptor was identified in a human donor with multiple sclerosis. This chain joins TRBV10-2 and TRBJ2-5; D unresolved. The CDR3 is CASSERWETQYF. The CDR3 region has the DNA TGCGCCAGCAGTGAGCGTTGGGAGACCCAGTACTTC.